The 15 T cell receptor beta chains listed next were all sequenced from one sample in a study of blood T cells in healthy people across ages. Primers used in a second PCR of roughly 6 to 11 cycles were a sample-barcoded 5' primer and a J-beta primer mix. TCRdb recomputed calls from the 5' RACE reads with MiXCR, one row per CDR3 protein. The table shows about 830,000 distinct CDR3 sequences, with 58% occurring only once. The sample taken for sequencing was blood. These receptors were collected from a man aged 25 to 40 in good health.

V gene TRBV20-1 combines with J gene TRBJ2-5, with 9 bases matching TRBD2. J gave up 4 bases and V 1 base, and 16 bases lay outside the gene matches. The length of the CDR3 is 18 residues. Germline CDR1 is DFQATT and CDR2 is SNEGSKA (reference sequence). For the CDR3, the DNA is TGCAGTGCTAGAGGGATTAGCGGCGGGAGGGCGGAGCGAGAGACCCAGTACTTC. Protein sequence: CSARGISGGRAERETQYF.

This clonotype was counted ten times or more. The V call is TRBV20-1, the J call TRBJ2-5; the match to TRBD1 covers 8 bases. This CDR3 has 14 amino acids. The trim removed 2 bases at V and 5 bases at J, leaving 7 bases unmatched. Germline values: CDR1 DFQATT, CDR2 SNEGSKA (reference sequence). The CDR3 DNA follows: TGCAGTGCTAGAACCGGGACAGGCTTTGAGACCCAGTACTTC. It specifies CSARTGTGFETQYF.

This clonotype was observed a few times. The rearrangement joins TRBV7-6 to TRBJ1-1; no reliable D call. CDR1 and CDR2 from the germline V gene are SGHVS and FNYEAQ. CDR3 length equals 15 residues. The germline V and J ends were trimmed by 2 bases and 8 bases, with 18 bases remaining between them. CDR3 DNA: TGTGCCAGCAGCTTATTCGATCCGGCAGGAACAGAAGCTTTCTTT. Protein product: CASSLFDPAGTEAFF.

This clonotype was counted between two and nine times. The V and J genes are TRBV11-2 and TRBJ2-1, with a tentative D call TRBD2 (6 bases). The CDR3 extends over 12 amino acids. The germline CDR1 and CDR2 sequences are SGHAT and FQNNGV. Deletions cut 3 bases from V and 9 bases from J, with 9 bases between. The CDR3 sequence: CASSFGEAEQFF. CDR3 coding DNA: TGTGCCAGCAGCTTTGGGGAGGCTGAGCAGTTCTTC. The whole variable domain, remainder taken from reference TRBV11-2 and TRBJ2-1, is EAGVAQSPRYKIIEKRQSVAFWCNPISGHATLYWYQQILGQGPKLLIQFQNNGVVDDSQLPKDRFSAERLKGVDSTLKIQPAKLEDSAVYLCASSFGEAEQFFGPGTRLTVL.

This chain uses TRBV20-1 with TRBJ2-1; 9 bases agree with TRBD2. The germline gives CDR1 DFQATT, CDR2 SNEGSKA (reference sequence). V trimming: 7 bases; J trimming: 7 bases; junction bases outside the gene matches: 8. The CDR3 is made up of 13 amino acids. CDR3 amino acids: CSVGAGGPNEQFF. Here the CDR3 DNA reads TGCAGTGTAGGTGCGGGAGGGCCGAATGAGCAGTTCTTC.

The rearrangement uses TRBV28 and TRBJ2-4; 8 positions agree with TRBD2. The DNA end is a closer match to TRBJ2-7, so the J assignment may be wrong. Germline CDR1 and CDR2: MDHEN and SYDVKM. The CDR3 length is 14 residues. CDR3 sequence (DNA): TGTGCCAGCAGAGGGAGCGGGAGCGGCTACGAGCAGTACTTC. Its protein product is CASRGSGSGYEQYF.

This clonotype was recorded a few times. This chain joins TRBV29-1 and TRBJ2-5; D might be TRBD1 or TRBD2, each matching 5 bases. Germline values: CDR1 SQVTM, CDR2 ANQGSEA. The CDR3 totals 17 residues. V was cut by 3 bases and J by 3 bases, with 23 bases left in between. The CDR3 DNA sequence: TGCAGCGTTGAGTCCCAAGGGGAAAGCGGTACCAAAGAGACCCAGTACTTC. Translation: CSVESQGESGTKETQYF.

This clonotype was seen more than once but under ten times. The CDR3 DNA reads as TGTGCCAGCAGCCTGAGAGCTGGGAGCTCCTACAATGAGCAGTTCTTC. Its translation: CASSLRAGSSYNEQFF. The chain uses TRBV3-1 and TRBJ2-1; the D gene is possibly TRBD2 (5 bases). Trimming stripped 4 bases from V and 0 bases from J, with 13 bases between. Germline V gene data show CDR1 as LGHDT and CDR2 as YNNKEL (reference sequence). The CDR3 runs 16 residues.

The gene calls are TRBV5-1 and TRBJ2-3; possible D gene TRBD2, 5 bases. Germline CDR1 is SGHRS and CDR2 is YFSETQ. V lost 0 bases to trimming and J lost 2 bases, with 13 bases between them. This CDR3 has 16 residues. The CDR3 spells CASSLDFSGNTDTQYF. CDR3 DNA sequence: TGCGCCAGCAGCTTGGATTTCTCCGGGAACACAGATACGCAGTATTTT. Full variable domain (rest looked up from reference TRBV5-1 and TRBJ2-3): KAGVTQTPRYLIKTRGQQVTLSCSPISGHRSVSWYQQTPGQGLQFLFEYFSETQRNKGNFPGRFSGRQFSNSRSEMNVSTLELGDSALYLCASSLDFSGNTDTQYFGPGTRLTVL.

CDR3 residues: CASSRGLAGPQDEQFF. The CDR3 DNA reads as TGTGCCAGCAGCCGAGGACTAGCGGGACCCCAGGATGAGCAGTTCTTC. This sequence joins TRBV7-9 and TRBJ2-1, with 12 bases matching TRBD2. This CDR3 contains 16 residues. The trim removed 5 bases at V and 8 bases at J, leaving 10 bases unmatched. The germline CDR1 and CDR2 sequences are SEHNR and FQNEAQ (reference sequence).

In this sample, this clonotype turned up a few times. V gene TRBV7-9 combines with J gene TRBJ1-2; no clear D. This CDR3 spans 14 amino acids. Between the trimmed V and J ends, which lost 1 base and 8 bases, there was a span of 14 bases. Germline V gene lookup returns CDR1 SEHNR and CDR2 FQNEAQ (reference sequence). This CDR3 is CASSLDTPSGGYTF. For the CDR3, the DNA is TGTGCCAGCAGCTTAGACACTCCCTCGGGAGGCTACACCTTC.

The V and J genes are TRBV7-9 and TRBJ2-1; D tentatively fits TRBD1 or TRBD2 (6 bases each). CDR1 is SEHNR, CDR2 FQNEAQ, per germline (reference sequence). Trimming pared 1 base from V and 4 bases from J, leaving 17 bases between. The length of the CDR3 is 17 residues. CDR3 coding DNA: TGTGCCAGCAGCTTAGGAGCCGGGGGCTCTTTGTACAATGAGCAGTTCTTC. Encoded protein: CASSLGAGGSLYNEQFF.

The chain uses TRBV6-1 and TRBJ2-1; D uncertain. The CDR3 spans 11 residues. V gave up 8 bases and J gave up 8 bases, with 10 bases separating them. CDR1 is MNHNS, CDR2 SASEGT, per germline. CDR3 loop: CASLVVDEQFF. CDR3 nucleotides: TGTGCCAGCCTTGTAGTCGATGAGCAGTTCTTC.

This clonotype was found many times. The junction departs from the called germline gene at one end, perhaps through a read error. The DNA for the CDR3 is TGCGCCAGCAGCTTGGGGGTCTACAATGAGCAGTTCTTC. Translating gives CASSLGVYNEQFF. The genes are TRBV11-3 and TRBJ2-1; the D call may be TRBD1 or TRBD2 (5 bases each). Germline assignment: CDR1 SGHNT and CDR2 YENEEA. The CDR3 loop spans 13 amino acids.

The chain joins TRBV20-1 to TRBJ1-6; D not certain. There are 11 residues in the CDR3. V was trimmed by 7 bases and J by 10 bases, leaving 11 bases between them. CDR1 DFQATT and CDR2 SNEGSKA come from the germline V gene (reference sequence). The CDR3 DNA sequence: TGCAGTGTGGACGTTGGATCACCCCTCCACTTT. Its translation: CSVDVGSPLHF.